The 7 T cell receptor beta chains reported below all come from one sample, sequenced in a study of regulatory T cells in long-lasting Graves disease. Noted time point: newly diagnosed GD, antithyroid drugs for less than 3 months. Scientists built the TCR library using RNA that was extracted from PBMCs. Arm-PCR of CDR3 regions and iRepertoire HTBI primers were used to build TCR beta libraries. From the multiplex PCR reads, TCRdb called clonotypes with MiXCR, one entry per CDR3 protein. Of under 500,000 distinct CDR3 sequences in the sample, about a sixth are singletons; the top ten hold over 8.5%. The sample was also linked to a second study, of T cells in Graves' hyperthyroidism and ophthalmopathy.

The sample consisted of peripheral blood mononuclear cells (PBMCs), taken at new diagnosis, from a patient treated with antithyroid drugs. The receptor source for this set is a woman aged 25 to 39 with Graves disease.

The table lists this clonotype with many counts. This chain joins TRBV28 and TRBJ2-1, with 7 bases lining up with TRBD2. J was trimmed by 8 bases and V by 5 bases; bases with no gene match: 21. Germline V gene data show CDR1 as MDHEN and CDR2 as SYDVKM. The CDR3 has 18 amino acids. The CDR3 sequence is CASSPPLQGPGGRDEQFF. The CDR3 bases are TGTGCCAGCAGTCCTCCGCTCCAGGGACCGGGAGGTCGGGATGAGCAGTTCTTC.

This clonotype was detected once. One junction end disagrees with the germline gene, perhaps due to a read error. Here the CDR3 reads CASSSGSGGPYNGQFF. The CDR3 DNA reads TGTGCCAGCAGTTCGGGCTCAGGGGGCCCCTACAATGGGCAGTTCTTC. The chain recombines TRBV4-2 with TRBJ2-1; 8 nucleotides match TRBD1. CDR1 and CDR2 (germline): LGHNA, YNFKEQ. This CDR3 spans 16 amino acids.

This clonotype was found a few times. The V gene is TRBV24-1, the J gene TRBJ2-5; 9 bases are a match to TRBD2. CDR3 length equals 17 residues. Trimming removed 4 bases from V and 4 bases from J; junction bases left unmatched: 12. Germline CDR1 KGHDR, CDR2 SFDVKD. The CDR3 reads CATSDSEPGLARETQYF. CDR3 coding DNA: TGTGCCACCAGTGACTCCGAGCCGGGACTAGCCCGAGAGACCCAGTACTTC.

The chain recombines TRBV20-1 with TRBJ2-2; the match to TRBD2 covers 11 bases. J lost 0 bases, V lost 6 bases, and 9 bases had no gene match. The V gene's germline CDR1 is DFQATT and CDR2 SNEGSKA (reference sequence). This CDR3 is 17 amino acids long. The chain's CDR3 is CSARLAGIIANTGELFF. The CDR3 region has the DNA TGCAGTGCAAGACTAGCGGGAATCATCGCGAACACCGGGGAGCTGTTTTTT.

This rearrangement joins TRBV13 to TRBJ2-1; D tentatively reads TRBD1 or TRBD2 (6 bases each). Looked up from germline, CDR1 is PRHDT and CDR2 is FYEKMQ (reference sequence). With 6 bases removed from V and 4 bases from J, the gap between germline ends came to 16 bases. The CDR3 runs to 15 residues. The CDR3 coding sequence is TGTGCCAGCAGTCCGGCCGGGGGCGCATACAATGAGCAGTTCTTC. This sequence encodes CASSPAGGAYNEQFF.

This clonotype has a handful of counts. V and J are TRBV11-2 and TRBJ2-3; TRBD2 agrees at 7 bases. CDR1 and CDR2 from the germline V gene are SGHAT and FQNNGV. V lost 1 base to trimming and J lost 4 bases; unmatched junction nucleotides: 17. This CDR3 is 19 amino acids long. CDR3 in DNA: TGTGCCAGCAGCTTAGTCGTCGAGCTCAGCGGGAAATTCTCAGATACGCAGTATTTT. This codes for CASSLVVELSGKFSDTQYF.

This clonotype has at least ten counts. V usage is TRBV11-3 and J usage is TRBJ2-3; 7 nucleotides agree with TRBD2. Germline V CDR1 and CDR2: SGHNT, YENEEA. This CDR3 is built from 16 residues. V lost 1 base and J lost 3; bases outside the gene matches: 7. The CDR3 DNA reads TGTGCCAGCAGCTTAGGTGGCGGGAGAGGGACAGATACGCAGTATTTT. Protein: CASSLGGGRGTDTQYF.